The 19 T cell receptor beta chains below were found in one sample sequenced in a study of response to subunit inactivated influenza vaccine. One entry per CDR3 protein, called by TCRdb with MiXCR from the RT-PCR reads. The data hold about 170,000 distinct CDR3 sequences, with about 12% observed a single time. The sample was also reused in another study, on T cells expressing NK-cell markers. That work adds: Making the TCR beta cDNA relied on 5'RACE template switching with UMIs.

Sequences were derived from CD8+ T cells sorted from PBMCs, sampled 11 to 12 days after vaccination. The receptors come from a man aged 50 or older who received an inactivated influenza vaccine.

This clonotype came up once. As the CDR3 is not closed by the conserved phenylalanine or tryptophan, this likely results from a read error. This rearrangement joins TRBV7-9 to TRBJ2-3; D may be TRBD1 (5 bases). The V and J ends lost 6 bases and 4 bases respectively, with 5 bases between them. Germline loops: CDR1 SEHNR, CDR2 FQNEAQ (reference sequence). This CDR3 contains 11 residues. DNA of the CDR3: TGTGCCAGCAGGGGGCCAGATACGCAGTATTTA. This sequence encodes CASRGPDTQYL.

As concerns this clonotype: Compared with germline, one end of the junction differs, possibly owing to a read error. The chain recombines TRBV12-3 or TRBV12-4 with TRBJ2-7, with D hard to call. The length of the CDR3 is 14 residues. The CDR3, as DNA: TGTGCCAGCAGAAAGACTCTCCGCTCCTACAAGCAGTACTTC. It codes for CASRKTLRSYKQYF.

This chain joins TRBV7-9 and TRBJ1-1, with D maybe TRBD1 (5 bases). The CDR3 totals 15 residues. V dropped 5 bases and J dropped 4 bases, with 17 bases sitting between them. The germline V gene has CDR1 SEHNR and CDR2 FQNEAQ (reference sequence). CDR3 sequence (DNA): TGTGCCAGCAGCCAAAACCTTGGGGGGACCACTGAAGCTTTCTTT. It is translated as CASSQNLGGTTEAFF.

This clonotype was recorded at least ten times. This chain links TRBV12-3 or TRBV12-4 with TRBJ2-7, with TRBD2 matching 9 bases. The CDR3 covers 14 residues. J was trimmed by 4 bases and V by 3 bases; bases with no gene match: 4. Here the CDR3 reads CASSFGLAGYEQYF. As DNA, the CDR3 is TGTGCCAGCAGTTTCGGGCTAGCGGGGTACGAGCAGTACTTC.

The table lists this clonotype with a few counts. This CDR3 reads CASSSPREQETQYF. CDR3 in DNA: TGTGCCAGCAGTTCCCCACGGGAGCAAGAGACCCAGTACTTC. This chain links TRBV28 with TRBJ2-5; D might be TRBD2 (6 bases). Looked up from germline, CDR1 is MDHEN and CDR2 is SYDVKM. The CDR3 loop spans 14 amino acids. Trimming pared 4 bases from V and 2 bases from J, leaving 11 bases between.

The rearrangement uses TRBV7-4 and TRBJ1-1, with a weak D call TRBD1 (5 bases). CDR1 and CDR2 from the germline V gene are SGHVT and SQSDAQ. CDR3 size: 14 residues. Deletions cut 5 bases from V and 6 bases from J, with 16 bases between. The CDR3 reads CASSPMGESAEAFF. The DNA of the CDR3 is TGTGCCAGCAGCCCTATGGGGGAGTCCGCTGAAGCTTTCTTT.

This clonotype was picked up a small number of times. The J gene is TRBJ2-5, the V gene TRBV28, with D perhaps matching TRBD1 (5 bases). The CDR3 has 15 residues. V lost 7 bases, J lost 2 bases, and 17 bases lay in between. CDR1 MDHEN and CDR2 SYDVKM come from the germline V gene. Written as DNA, the CDR3 is TGTGCCAGCACCCTACGAAGGGGATGGCAAGAGACCCAGTACTTC. This translates into CASTLRRGWQETQYF.

This clonotype was detected only a few times. The rearrangement joins TRBV20-1 to TRBJ1-1, with TRBD1 matching over 8 bases. Germline V CDR1 and CDR2: DFQATT, SNEGSKA (reference sequence). Germline trimming cut 0 bases from V and 3 bases from J; bases unmatched to any gene: 6. The CDR3 length is 15 residues. CDR3 DNA: TGCAGTGCTAGAGATCCGGACAGGGCCCACACTGAAGCTTTCTTT. Translation gives CSARDPDRAHTEAFF.

J is TRBJ1-6 and V is TRBV4-3; no definite D call. Per the germline V gene, CDR1 is LGHNA and CDR2 is YSLEER. This CDR3 is 16 amino acids long. Trimming left V 0 bases short and J 9 bases short, with 15 bases between. CDR3 sequence reads: CASSQDWAGSASPLHF. CDR3 in DNA: TGCGCCAGCAGCCAAGATTGGGCAGGTTCGGCTTCACCCCTCCACTTT.

In this sample, this clonotype turned up a few times. V gene TRBV24-1 combines with J gene TRBJ2-1; D unclear. This CDR3 has 16 amino acids. CDR1 is KGHDR, CDR2 SFDVKD, per germline. The V and J ends lost 0 bases and 1 base respectively, with 9 bases between them. This CDR3 is CATSDLSAESYNEQFF. Here the CDR3 DNA reads TGTGCCACCAGTGATTTGTCGGCAGAGTCCTACAATGAGCAGTTCTTC.

The chain carries TRBV7-8 and TRBJ2-7; a weak D match, TRBD1 (5 bases). CDR3 size: 15 residues. CDR1 SGHVS and CDR2 FQNEAQ come from the germline V gene. The V and J ends lost 5 bases and 2 bases respectively, with 16 bases between them. CDR3 residues: CASSGPRQGPYEQYF. In nucleotides, the CDR3 is TGTGCCAGCAGCGGCCCGAGGCAGGGCCCCTACGAGCAGTACTTC.

J is TRBJ1-1 and V is TRBV12-3 or TRBV12-4; D unresolved. CDR3 size: 14 residues. V shed 5 bases and J shed 1 base, with 11 bases lying between them. In DNA form, the CDR3 reads TGTGCCAGCAGTCTCGGACCGACGAACACTGAAGCTTTCTTT. It translates to CASSLGPTNTEAFF.

The chain couples TRBV7-9 to TRBJ1-1; possibly TRBD1 for D (5 bases). The V gene lost 10 bases and the J gene lost 1 base, with 19 bases spanning the gap. CDR1 is SEHNR, CDR2 FQNEAQ, per germline (reference sequence). The CDR3 has 15 amino acids. The CDR3: CAIGASLGRNTEAFF. In nucleotides, the CDR3 is TGTGCCATAGGGGCCAGCCTAGGGAGGAACACTGAAGCTTTCTTT.

This clonotype appeared a few times. The chain has TRBV4-3 and TRBJ2-7; 8 bases map to TRBD1. Trimming cost V 4 bases and J 0 bases; bases outside gene matches: 8. CDR3 length equals 16 residues. Germline lookup yields CDR1 LGHNA and CDR2 YSLEER. The CDR3 coding sequence is TGCGCCAGCAGCCTCGGACAGGGCGTACCCTCCTACGAGCAGTACTTC. Translated: CASSLGQGVPSYEQYF.

A few counts support this clonotype. Here the CDR3 reads CASSYYLSYTDTQYF. The CDR3 DNA reads TGTGCCAGCAGTTACTATCTCTCTTACACAGATACGCAGTATTTT. This chain links TRBV6-5 with TRBJ2-3; D is uncertain. V was shortened by 1 base and J by 2 bases, with 10 bases between the two germline ends. This CDR3 spans 15 amino acids. Germline-derived CDR1 and CDR2 are MNHEY and SVGAGI.

The gene calls are TRBV5-1 and TRBJ1-1, with 10 bases matching TRBD1. J lost 6 bases, V lost 4 bases, and 6 bases had no gene match. CDR3 length equals 14 residues. Per germline, CDR1 SGHRS and CDR2 YFSETQ. The DNA of the CDR3 is TGCGCCAGCAGCGAGACAGGGGGCGCGTCTGAAGCTTTCTTT. It translates to CASSETGGASEAFF.

In this sample, this clonotype turned up a few times. The chain uses TRBV4-1 and TRBJ2-1, with a tentative D call TRBD1 (6 bases). The V and J ends lost 0 bases and 15 bases respectively, with 12 bases between them. The CDR3 loop spans 12 amino acids. The V gene's germline CDR1 is MGHRA and CDR2 YSYEKL. CDR3 in DNA: TGCGCCAGCAGCCAAGAAGGGGGAAGGGTGTTCTTC. Translating gives CASSQEGGRVFF.

This clonotype was picked up a small number of times. The chain employs TRBV4-3 and TRBJ2-7, with D perhaps given as TRBD1 or TRBD2 (5 bases each). Per the germline V gene, CDR1 is LGHNA and CDR2 is YSLEER. This CDR3 is built from 15 residues. Trimming removed 0 bases at V and 4 bases at J, with 13 bases between. CDR3 coding DNA: TGCGCCAGCAGCCAAGATTGGGGGTCCCATTACGAGCAGTACTTC. Protein sequence: CASSQDWGSHYEQYF.

This clonotype was seen a few times. The chain combines TRBV11-2 with TRBJ1-4; no definite D call. The CDR3 is made up of 13 amino acids. Trimming stripped 6 bases from V and 8 bases from J, with 13 bases between. Germline CDR1 is SGHAT and CDR2 is FQNNGV. The CDR3 is CASRPIGLEKLFF. The DNA for the CDR3 is TGTGCCAGCAGACCTATTGGTCTGGAAAAACTGTTTTTT.